This T cell receptor beta chain stems from a study of CD8 T cells in ankylosing spondylitis. Concerning this clonotype: Antigen unknown.

Findings and limits, study-wide: Disease-associated clonotypes exhibited CD8+ identity and were relatively infrequent in peripheral blood.

Quantitative barcoded 5'-RACE was used to prepare TCR beta libraries. TCRdb re-called the 5' RACE reads through MiXCR, storing one row per CDR3 protein. The sample consists of 200,000 to 250,000 distinct CDR3 sequences, about 10% of them appearing once. The TCR was taken from a male donor with ankylosing spondylitis or in good health (not recorded which). Sequencing used blood, either unsorted or a sorted T cell fraction (not recorded which).

The CDR3 region is CASSLTRSTNEKLFF. CDR3 bases: TGTGCCAGCAGCTTAACCAGGTCAACTAATGAAAAACTGTTTTTT. This chain uses TRBV7-2 with TRBJ1-4, with unresolved D. Trimming took off 2 bases at V and 0 bases at J, with 7 bases between the two ends. There are 15 residues in the CDR3. The germline V gene has CDR1 SGHTA and CDR2 FQGNSA.